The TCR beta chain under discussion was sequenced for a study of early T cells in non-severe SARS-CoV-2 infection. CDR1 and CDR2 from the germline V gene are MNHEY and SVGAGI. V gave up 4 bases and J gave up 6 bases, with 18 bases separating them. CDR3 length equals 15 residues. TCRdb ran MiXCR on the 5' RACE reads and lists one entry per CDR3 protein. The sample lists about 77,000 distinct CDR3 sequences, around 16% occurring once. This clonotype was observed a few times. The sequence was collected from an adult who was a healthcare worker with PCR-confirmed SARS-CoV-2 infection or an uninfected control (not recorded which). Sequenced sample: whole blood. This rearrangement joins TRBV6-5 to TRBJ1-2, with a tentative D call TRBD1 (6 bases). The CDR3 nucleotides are TGTGCCAGCAGTTTGTACAGGGAAGCAATGGATGGCTACACCTTC. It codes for CASSLYREAMDGYTF.